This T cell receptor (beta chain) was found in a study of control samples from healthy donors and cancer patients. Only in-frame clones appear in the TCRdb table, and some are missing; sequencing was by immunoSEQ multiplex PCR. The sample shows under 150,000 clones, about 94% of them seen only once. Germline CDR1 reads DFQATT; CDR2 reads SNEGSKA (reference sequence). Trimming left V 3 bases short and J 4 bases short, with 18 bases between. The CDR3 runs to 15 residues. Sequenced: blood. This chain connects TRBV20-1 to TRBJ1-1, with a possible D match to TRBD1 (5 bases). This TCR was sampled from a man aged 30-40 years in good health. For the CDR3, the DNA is TGCAGTGCTAGTTCGCGCCGCGGGGCAGCCACTGAAGCTTTCTTT. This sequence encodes CSASSRRGAATEAFF.